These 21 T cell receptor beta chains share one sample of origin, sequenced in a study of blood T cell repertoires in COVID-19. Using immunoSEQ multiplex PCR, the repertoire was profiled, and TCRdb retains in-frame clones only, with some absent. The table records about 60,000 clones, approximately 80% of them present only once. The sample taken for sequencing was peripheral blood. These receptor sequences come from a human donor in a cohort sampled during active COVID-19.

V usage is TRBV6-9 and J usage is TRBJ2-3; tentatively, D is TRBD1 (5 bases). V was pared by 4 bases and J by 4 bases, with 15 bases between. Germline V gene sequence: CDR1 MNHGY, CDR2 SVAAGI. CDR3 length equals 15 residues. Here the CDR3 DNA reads TGTGCCAGCAGTTCCCTCCCTGTGGGGCCAGATACGCAGTATTTT. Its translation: CASSSLPVGPDTQYF.

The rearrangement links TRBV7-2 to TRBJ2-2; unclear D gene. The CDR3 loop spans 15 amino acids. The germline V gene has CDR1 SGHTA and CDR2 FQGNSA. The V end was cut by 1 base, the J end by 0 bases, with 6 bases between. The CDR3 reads CASSLGSANTGELFF. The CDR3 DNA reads TGTGCCAGCAGCTTAGGTTCAGCGAACACCGGGGAGCTGTTTTTT.

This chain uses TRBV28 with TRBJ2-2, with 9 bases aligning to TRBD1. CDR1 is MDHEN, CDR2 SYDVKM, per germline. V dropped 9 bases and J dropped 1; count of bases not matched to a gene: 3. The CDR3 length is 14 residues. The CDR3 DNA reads TGTGCCAGTACGGGACAGGGGAACACCGGGGAGCTGTTTTTT. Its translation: CASTGQGNTGELFF.

CDR3: CASSLGDTSSPLHF. CDR3 coding DNA: TGTGCCAGCAGCCTAGGGGACACTAGTTCACCCCTCCACTTT. This sequence joins TRBV2 and TRBJ1-6, with a possible D match to TRBD1 (6 bases). Germline CDR1 is SNHLY and CDR2 is FYNNEI. The CDR3 has 14 residues. V was pared by 6 bases and J by 9 bases, with 15 bases between.

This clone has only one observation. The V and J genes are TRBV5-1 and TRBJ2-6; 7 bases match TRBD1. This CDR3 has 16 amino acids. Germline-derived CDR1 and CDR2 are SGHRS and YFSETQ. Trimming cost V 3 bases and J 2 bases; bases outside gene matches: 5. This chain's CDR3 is CASSSDTGAGANVLTF. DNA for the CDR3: TGCGCCAGCAGCTCGGATACAGGGGCTGGGGCCAACGTCCTGACTTTC.

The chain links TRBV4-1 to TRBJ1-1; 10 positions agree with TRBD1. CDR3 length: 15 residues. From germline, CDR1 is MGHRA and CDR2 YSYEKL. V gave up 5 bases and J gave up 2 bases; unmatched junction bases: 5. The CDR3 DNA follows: TGCGCCAGCAGCGCCCGGACAGGGGGAAACACTGAAGCTTTCTTT. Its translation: CASSARTGGNTEAFF.

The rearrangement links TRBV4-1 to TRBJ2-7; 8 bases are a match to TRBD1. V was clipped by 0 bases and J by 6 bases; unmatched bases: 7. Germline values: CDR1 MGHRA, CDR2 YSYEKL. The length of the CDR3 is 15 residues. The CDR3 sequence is CASSQDGTGAREQYF. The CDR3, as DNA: TGCGCCAGCAGCCAAGACGGGACAGGTGCTCGCGAGCAGTACTTC.

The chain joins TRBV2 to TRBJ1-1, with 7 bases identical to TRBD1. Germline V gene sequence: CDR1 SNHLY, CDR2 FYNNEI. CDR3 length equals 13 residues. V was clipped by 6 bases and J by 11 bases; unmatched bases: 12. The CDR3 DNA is TGTGCCAGCAGCGCGCAGGGGGGCGAGGAGGCTTTCTTT. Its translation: CASSAQGGEEAFF.

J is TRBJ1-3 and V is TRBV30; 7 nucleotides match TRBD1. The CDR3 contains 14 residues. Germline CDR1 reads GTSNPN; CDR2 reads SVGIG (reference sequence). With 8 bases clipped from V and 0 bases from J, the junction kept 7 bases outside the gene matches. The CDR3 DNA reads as TGTGCCAGCTTCCGGGACAGCTCTGGAAACACCATATATTTT. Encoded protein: CASFRDSSGNTIYF.

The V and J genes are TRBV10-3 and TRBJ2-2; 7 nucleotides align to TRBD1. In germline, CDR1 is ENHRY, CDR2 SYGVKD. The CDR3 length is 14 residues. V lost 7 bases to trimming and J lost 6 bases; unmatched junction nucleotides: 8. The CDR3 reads CAITDRVSPGELFF. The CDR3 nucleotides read TGTGCCATCACTGACAGGGTTTCCCCCGGGGAGCTGTTTTTT.

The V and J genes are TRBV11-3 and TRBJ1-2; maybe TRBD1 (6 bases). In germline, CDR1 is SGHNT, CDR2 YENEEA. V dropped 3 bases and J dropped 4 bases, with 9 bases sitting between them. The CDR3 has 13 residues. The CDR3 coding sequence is TGTGCCAGCAGCTTGGACAGCAGCTATGGCTACACCTTC. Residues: CASSLDSSYGYTF.

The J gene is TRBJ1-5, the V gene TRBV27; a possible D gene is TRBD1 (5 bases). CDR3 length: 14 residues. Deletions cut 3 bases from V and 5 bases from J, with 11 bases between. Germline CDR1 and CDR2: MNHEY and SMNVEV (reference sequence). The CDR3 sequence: CASSFGGSDQPQHF. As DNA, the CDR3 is TGTGCCAGCAGTTTCGGGGGAAGCGATCAGCCCCAGCATTTT.

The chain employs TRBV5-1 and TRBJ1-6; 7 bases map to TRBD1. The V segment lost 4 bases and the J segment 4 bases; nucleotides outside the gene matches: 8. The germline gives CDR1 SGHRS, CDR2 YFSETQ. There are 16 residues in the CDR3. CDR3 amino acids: CASSEHGQEYNSPLHF. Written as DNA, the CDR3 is TGCGCCAGCAGCGAACACGGACAGGAGTATAATTCACCCCTCCACTTT.

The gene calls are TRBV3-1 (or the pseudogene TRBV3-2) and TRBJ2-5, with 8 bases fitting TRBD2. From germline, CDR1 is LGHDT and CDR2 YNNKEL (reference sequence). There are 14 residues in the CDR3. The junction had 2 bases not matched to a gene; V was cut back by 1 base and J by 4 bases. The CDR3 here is CASSQAAGGETQYF. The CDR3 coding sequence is TGTGCCAGCAGCCAAGCGGCGGGAGGAGAGACCCAGTACTTC.

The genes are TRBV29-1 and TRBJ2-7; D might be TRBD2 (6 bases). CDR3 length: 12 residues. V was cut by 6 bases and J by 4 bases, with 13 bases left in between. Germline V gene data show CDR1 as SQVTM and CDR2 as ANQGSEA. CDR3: CSVGTGLYEQYF. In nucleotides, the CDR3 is TGCAGCGTCGGGACTGGGCTGTACGAGCAGTACTTC.

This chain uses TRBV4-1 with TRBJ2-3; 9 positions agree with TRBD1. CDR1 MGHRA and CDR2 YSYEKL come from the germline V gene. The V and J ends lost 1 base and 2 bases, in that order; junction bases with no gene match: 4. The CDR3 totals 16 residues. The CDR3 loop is CASSQGTGGSTDTQYF. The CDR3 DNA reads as TGCGCCAGCAGCCAAGGCACAGGGGGCTCCACAGATACGCAGTATTTT.

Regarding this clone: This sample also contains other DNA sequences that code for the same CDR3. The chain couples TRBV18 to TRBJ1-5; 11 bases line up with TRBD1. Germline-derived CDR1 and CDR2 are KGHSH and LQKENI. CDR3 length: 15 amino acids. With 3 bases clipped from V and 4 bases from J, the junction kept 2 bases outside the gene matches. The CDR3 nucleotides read TGTGCCAGCTCACCTGGACAGGGGGCGAATCAGCCCCAGCATTTT. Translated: CASSPGQGANQPQHF.

The CDR3 is CASSGSDRGETQYF. The CDR3 region has the DNA TGTGCCAGCAGCGGGTCGGACAGAGGAGAGACCCAGTACTTC. The J gene is TRBJ2-5, the V gene TRBV13; possible D gene TRBD1, 6 bases. The CDR3 consists of 14 residues. CDR1 PRHDT and CDR2 FYEKMQ come from the germline V gene (reference sequence). Trimming pared 5 bases from V and 4 bases from J, leaving 14 bases between.

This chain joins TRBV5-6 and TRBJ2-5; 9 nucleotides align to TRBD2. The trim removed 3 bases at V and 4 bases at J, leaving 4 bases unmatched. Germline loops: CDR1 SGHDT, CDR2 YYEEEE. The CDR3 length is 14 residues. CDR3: CASSSSGTTETQYF. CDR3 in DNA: TGTGCCAGCAGCTCTAGCGGGACCACAGAGACCCAGTACTTC.

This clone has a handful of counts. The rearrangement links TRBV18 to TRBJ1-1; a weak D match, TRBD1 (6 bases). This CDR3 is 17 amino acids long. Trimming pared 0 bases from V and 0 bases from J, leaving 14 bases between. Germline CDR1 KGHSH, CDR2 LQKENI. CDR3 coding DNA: TGTGCCAGCTCACCACCCCGACAGGAGGCAATGAACACTGAAGCTTTCTTT. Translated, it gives CASSPPRQEAMNTEAFF.

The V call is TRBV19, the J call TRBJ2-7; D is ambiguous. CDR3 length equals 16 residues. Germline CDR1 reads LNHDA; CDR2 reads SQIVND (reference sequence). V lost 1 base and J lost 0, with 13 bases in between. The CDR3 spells CASSIAHHLNSYEQYF. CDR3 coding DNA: TGTGCCAGTAGTATAGCCCATCACCTAAACTCCTACGAGCAGTACTTC.